The 7 T cell receptor beta chains presented below share a single source sample, sequenced in a study of OX40 agonist ivuxolimab in advanced cancers. Generated by immunoSEQ multiplex PCR, the TCRdb table keeps only in-frame clones and is missing some. The sample comprises 30,000 to 35,000 clones, more than 70% of which are singletons, and 9.1% rests with the top ten. Sequencing used CD4+ or CD8+ T cells sorted from blood, obtained in a trial of the OX40 agonist ivuxolimab. Receptors were obtained from an adult with an advanced solid tumor such as melanoma, head and neck, liver or kidney cancer.

The chain carries TRBV6-1 and TRBJ1-5; 9 bases agree with TRBD1. The CDR3 has 14 amino acids. The J segment lost 2 bases and the V segment lost 4 bases, leaving 0 bases of the junction unmatched. Germline V gene sequence: CDR1 MNHNS, CDR2 SASEGT. The CDR3 DNA follows: TGTGCCAGCAGTGGGGACAGGGGCAATCAGCCCCAGCATTTT. It translates to CASSGDRGNQPQHF.

The chain joins TRBV7-3 to TRBJ2-1, with 15 bases matching TRBD2. Trimming removed 2 bases from V and 8 bases from J; junction bases left unmatched: 10. From germline, CDR1 is SGHTA and CDR2 FQGTGA. The CDR3 is made up of 18 amino acids. The CDR3 sequence: CASSLDFPGLAGGDEQFF. In DNA form, the CDR3 reads TGTGCCAGCAGCTTAGATTTCCCCGGACTAGCGGGAGGGGATGAGCAGTTCTTC.

This sequence joins TRBV11-2 and TRBJ2-3, with D possibly TRBD2 on 5 matching bases. Looked up from germline, CDR1 is SGHAT and CDR2 is FQNNGV. V dropped 5 bases and J dropped 1 base, with 13 bases sitting between them. This CDR3 has 15 amino acids. In nucleotides, the CDR3 is TGTGCCAGCAGCCTAGGAGCGGCCCGCACAGATACGCAGTATTTT. Translated: CASSLGAARTDTQYF.

This clone was seen once. The genes are TRBV7-3 and TRBJ1-2; no definite D call. From germline, CDR1 is SGHTA and CDR2 FQGTGA. The CDR3 runs 15 residues. Trimming took off 5 bases at V and 0 bases at J, with 13 bases between the two ends. In nucleotides, the CDR3 is TGTGCCAGCAGCCCAGGACGGATATCTAACTATGGCTACACCTTC. This encodes CASSPGRISNYGYTF.

This clone was picked up one time. The chain joins TRBV4-3 to TRBJ1-4, with a possible D match to TRBD1 (5 bases). The CDR3 is made up of 15 amino acids. The V end was cut by 4 bases, the J end by 4 bases, with 13 bases between. CDR1 LGHNA and CDR2 YSLEER come from the germline V gene. CDR3: CASSRIQANNEKLFF. In DNA form, the CDR3 reads TGCGCCAGCAGCCGAATACAGGCTAATAATGAAAAACTGTTTTTT.

The chain employs TRBV18 and TRBJ2-1; D might be TRBD1 (5 bases). Germline-derived CDR1 and CDR2 are KGHSH and LQKENI. The V and J ends lost 0 bases and 0 bases respectively, with 9 bases between them. The CDR3 is made up of 16 amino acids. CDR3 sequence: CASSPPGQSSYNEQFF. For the CDR3, the DNA is TGTGCCAGCTCACCACCGGGGCAGAGCTCCTACAATGAGCAGTTCTTC.

V usage is TRBV30 and J usage is TRBJ1-3; D may be TRBD1 (6 bases). This CDR3 comprises 13 residues. CDR1 GTSNPN and CDR2 SVGIG come from the germline V gene (reference sequence). V was clipped by 6 bases and J by 0 bases, with 9 bases between them. The CDR3 DNA reads TGTGCCTGTGCAGGGGACTCTGGAAACACCATATATTTT. Its protein product is CACAGDSGNTIYF.